This TCR beta chain is drawn from a study of blood T cell repertoires in COVID-19 (dated by TCRdb to about 2020). In the study overall: Samples covering the acute and convalescent phases of COVID-19 were provided by collaborators in the United States, Italy and Spain. The prospective study material was composed of cDNA or gDNA derived from T cells, B-cell-depleted T cells, or PBMCs. Deeply sampled blood TCRbeta repertoires from subjects exposed to, actively infected with, or recovered from COVID-19 were included in the dataset. The repertoires were released in a freely available public database meant as a resource for research on the immune response to SARS-CoV-2. Samples were obtained from the ongoing ImmuneRACE study (first 160 participants) and from about 1,300 subjects provided by 6 global collaborators. Sample metadata almost always included a de-identified subject ID, COVID-19 status, age in years and sex. Where available, HLA class I and class II types were obtained from metadata supplied by the sample provider rather than from assay-based typing.

As to this clone: There is no known antigen for this receptor. No much larger clone exists at a distance of one base, and base qualities are not known. The sample has other DNA sequences that encode this CDR3 too.

Each collaborating institution followed its own protocols to collect whole blood in K2EDTA tubes. For TCRbeta analysis, collaborator samples were shipped as frozen whole blood, as isolated PBMCs, or as DNA extracted from either sample type. General findings and caveats noted by the study authors: Clinical and demographic metadata were provided uncurated, with the amount varying by source and participant.

TCRbeta CDR3 regions were amplified from genomic DNA using the immunoSEQ Assay, a bias-controlled multiplex PCR. The authors processed their data as follows. Nucleated cell counts per sample were estimated from amplification of reference gene primers within the assay. To quantify the absolute abundance of each unique TCRbeta CDR3 rearrangement, sequence reads were collapsed and filtered. For each sample, productive Simpson clonality was calculated by taking the square root of Simpson's diversity index across productive rearrangements. TCRdb obtained this table from immuneACCESS and retained in-frame rearrangements with V and J assigned. These tables miss some clones; where compared with another copy, unresolved V genes account for less than half of the shortfall, and the remainder is unexplained. The DNA gave D and trimming, while V, J and clone size come from that table. This sample lists 30,000 to 40,000 clones; around 81% were detected once. The ten biggest clones cover roughly 5.2% of the sample.

V is clipped by 3 bases and J by 5 bases, and the sequence between their germline boundaries is 6 bases long. Including the terminal cysteine and phenylalanine, the CDR3 comprises 12 residues. CDR3 DNA only is kept here, 36 bases in frame from base 1. Sequences MNHEY (CDR1) and SMNVEV (CDR2) are obtained from the germline V gene (reference sequence). The receptor chain draws on TRBV27 and TRBJ2-3; matching of 6 bases hints at TRBD2 as the D gene. The clonotype was recovered from a man aged 45-65 years with active COVID-19. Input material: peripheral blood. The base sequence is TGTGCCAGCAGTTTGGAGGGAGATACGCAGTATTTT. Its protein reads: CASSLEGDTQYF.